These T cell receptor beta chains were read from a single sample in a study of blood T cells in healthy people across ages. TCRdb re-derived calls from the 5' RACE reads in MiXCR, one entry per CDR3 protein. The profile shows some 640,000 distinct CDR3 sequences, 49% of them singletons. The sample comprised blood. These receptors were taken from an older woman in good health. Both conserved end residues are part of each CDR3. D genes are given only for firm matches. Clone size is not always given. Where it is, it says once, few, many or a class for expanded clones.

j_gene	abundance	v_gene	d_gene	CDR3nt	CDR3aa
TRBJ2-1	few	TRBV4-3	NA	TGCGCCAGCAGCCAAGATTGGGGCACCTACAATGAGCAGTTCTTC	CASSQDWGTYNEQFF
TRBJ2-7	NA	TRBV28	NA	TGTGCCAGCAGTCCTCCGAAGGTCGGCGAGCAGTACTTC	CASSPPKVGEQYF
TRBJ2-1	few	TRBV7-9	NA	TGTGCCAGCAGCGTACCCTTCGGTGGGCGTCCGCAGTTCTTC	CASSVPFGGRPQFF
TRBJ1-2	few	TRBV3-1	NA	TGTGCCAGCAGCCAAGGGTTCGGGGACTATGGCTACACCTTC	CASSQGFGDYGYTF
TRBJ1-4	few	TRBV4-1	NA	TGCGCCAGCAGCCGCACCGGGGGGCAGGATGAAAAACTGTTTTTT	CASSRTGGQDEKLFF
TRBJ2-7	NA	TRBV28	NA	TGTGCCAGCAGTGTACCCCGGCAGGGAAACTACGAGCAGTACTTC	CASSVPRQGNYEQYF
TRBJ2-1	many	TRBV7-2	NA	TGTGCCAGCAGCTTACGGGCATCCAGGGCGGGCAATGAGCAGTTCTTC	CASSLRASRAGNEQFF
TRBJ2-3	NA	TRBV4-2	NA	TGCGCCAGCAGCCAAGGGTCCACAGATACGCAGTATTTT	CASSQGSTDTQYF
TRBJ2-1	few	TRBV7-8	TRBD2	TGTGCCAGCAGCTCTGCAGCGGGAGCATCCTACAATGAGCAGTTCTTC	CASSSAAGASYNEQFF
TRBJ2-3	NA	TRBV29-1	TRBD1	TGCAGCGTTGCAGGGGGCGCAGATACGCAGTATTTT	CSVAGGADTQYF
TRBJ2-5	NA	TRBV10-3	NA	TGTGCCCTCCGGGACTCCCATCCTTCCAATGAGCAGTACTTC	CALRDSHPSNEQYF
TRBJ2-7	NA	TRBV20-1	NA	TGCAGTGCTAGGGACGATAGGGCCTACGAGCAGTACTTC	CSARDDRAYEQYF
TRBJ2-7	NA	TRBV5-6	TRBD1	TGTGCCAGCAGCTTGGGAATGAATCGGGACAGGGCTCTCTACGAGCAGTACTTC	CASSLGMNRDRALYEQYF
TRBJ2-1	NA	TRBV4-1	NA	TGCGCCAGCAGCCCCGACCGGCTAGCGACAACCTACAATGAGCAGTTCTTC	CASSPDRLATTYNEQFF
TRBJ2-3	NA	TRBV9	NA	TGTGCCAGCAGCGTAGATGGTAGAGGGGTCAGCACAGATACGCAGTATTTT	CASSVDGRGVSTDTQYF
TRBJ1-1	NA	TRBV7-2	NA	TGTGCCAGCAGCGCGACGGACACCTTCAACACTGAAGCTTTCTTT	CASSATDTFNTEAFF
TRBJ2-3	NA	TRBV20-1	NA	TGCAGTGCTAGGGATCTGACGCCTCCCACAGATACGCAGTATTTT	CSARDLTPPTDTQYF
TRBJ2-1	NA	TRBV21-1	NA	TGTGCCAGCAGCGGACAGGGCCCCTACAATGAGCAGTTCTTC	CASSGQGPYNEQFF
TRBJ2-1	NA	TRBV9	NA	TGTGCCAGCAGCCCAGATAGCGGAGCGTACAATGAGCAGTTCTTC	CASSPDSGAYNEQFF
TRBJ1-5	NA	TRBV20-1	TRBD1	TGCAGTGCTTCCCGGACAGGGCCTAATCAGCCCCAGCATTTT	CSASRTGPNQPQHF
TRBJ2-5	NA	TRBV30	NA	TGTGCCGGGAGTGTATTGACAGCGGAGCAGTACTTC	CAGSVLTAEQYF
TRBJ2-7	NA	TRBV12-3/TRBV12-4	TRBD2	TGTGCCAGCAGCCGCCGAGCGGGAGGCATTTACGAGCAGTACTTC	CASSRRAGGIYEQYF
TRBJ1-2	NA	TRBV9	NA	TGTGCCAGCAGCGTACTTGGACAGAATGGCTACACCTTC	CASSVLGQNGYTF
TRBJ1-1	NA	TRBV7-2	NA	TGTGCCAGCAGCCGGACAAAAGGGACTGAAGCTTTCTTT	CASSRTKGTEAFF
TRBJ2-1	many	TRBV7-3	TRBD2	TGTGCCAGCAGCTTAGAGGGGACTAGCGGGAGGAATGAGCAGTTCTTC	CASSLEGTSGRNEQFF
TRBJ2-3	once	TRBV7-2	NA	TGTGCCAGCAGCTTAGGAGGCGGTCACAGCACAGATACGCAGTATTTT	CASSLGGGHSTDTQYF
TRBJ2-1	NA	TRBV27	TRBD2	TGTGCCAGCAGTTTGAATAGCGGGACCCTTTTTGGCAATGAGCAGTTCTTC	CASSLNSGTLFGNEQFF
TRBJ2-5	NA	TRBV20-1	NA	TGCAGTGCTAGTAGGGACCCGCGAAGATTGGGGGAGCAGTACTTC	CSASRDPRRLGEQYF
TRBJ2-7	few	TRBV28	NA	TGTGCCAGCAGTTCCACGACCTACCAGTACTTC	CASSSTTYQYF
TRBJ1-2	NA	TRBV7-2	NA	TGTGCCAGCAGCTTAGCTCTTGATTATGGCTACACCTTC	CASSLALDYGYTF
TRBJ2-7	NA	TRBV3-1	NA	TGTGCCAGCAGCTCCCACCGGGCGGGGTCGGGGTACGAGCAGTACTTC	CASSSHRAGSGYEQYF
TRBJ1-2	few	TRBV4-3	NA	TGTGCCAGCAGTTTGACGGAAAACTATGGCTACACCTTC	CASSLTENYGYTF
TRBJ2-7	NA	TRBV20-1	NA	TGCAGTGCTACCCGGGGGCAGCCGGATTTCTCCGAGCAGTACTTC	CSATRGQPDFSEQYF
TRBJ2-5	few	TRBV4-2	TRBD2	TGTGCCAGCAGCCAACCCACTATAGCGGGAGGGCCGGATGAGCAGTACTTC	CASSQPTIAGGPDEQYF
TRBJ2-7	NA	TRBV7-2	NA	TGTGCCAGCAGCTTTGTTGGCAAACTTGCCTACGAGCAGTACTTC	CASSFVGKLAYEQYF
TRBJ2-7	NA	TRBV7-2	TRBD1	TGTGCCAGCAGCTTAAGCCAGGGGGAAGGCTACGAGCAGTACTTC	CASSLSQGEGYEQYF
TRBJ2-7	NA	TRBV15	TRBD2	TGTGCCACCAGCAGAGGAACTAGCGGGGAGTCCTACAATGAGCAGTACTTC	CATSRGTSGESYNEQYF
TRBJ1-1	NA	TRBV7-9	NA	TGTGCCAGCAGCACATATGAAGCTTTCTTT	CASSTYEAFF
TRBJ2-1	few	TRBV29-1	NA	TGCAGCGTTCGGGGCGGCCGCTACAATGAGCAGTTCTTC	CSVRGGRYNEQFF
TRBJ1-5	NA	TRBV20-1	NA	TGCAGTGCTAGAGAAGGCTCGGGCAATCAGCCCCAGCATTTT	CSAREGSGNQPQHF
TRBJ2-5	NA	TRBV2	NA	TGTGCCAGCAGTGGACGAGGCGGAGGGGAGGAGACCCAGTACTTC	CASSGRGGGEETQYF
TRBJ2-3	NA	TRBV10-3	NA	TGTGCCATCAGTGAGTCGCGAGACTTTAGCACAGATACGCAGTATTTT	CAISESRDFSTDTQYF
TRBJ2-3	NA	TRBV4-2	NA	TGTGCCAGCAGTCGACAGGGAGGGGGAGATACGCAGTATTTT	CASSRQGGGDTQYF
TRBJ2-5	NA	TRBV20-1	NA	TGCAGTGCTAGAGCGTACGCACTCAAGCAGTACTTC	CSARAYALKQYF
TRBJ2-7	NA	TRBV20-1	NA	TGCAGTGCTAGGCCCGTAGGGTTCGGCGAGCAGTACTTC	CSARPVGFGEQYF
TRBJ2-1	NA	TRBV7-2	NA	TGTGCCAGCAGCTCAGGAATTGGTGAGCAGTTCTTC	CASSSGIGEQFF
TRBJ1-4	NA	TRBV30	NA	TGTGCCTGGAGTGTATCCGGTGAAAAACTGTTTTTT	CAWSVSGEKLFF
TRBJ2-5	few	TRBV24-1	TRBD1	TGTGCCACCAGTGATCCAGACAGGGACCAAGAGACCCAGTACTTC	CATSDPDRDQETQYF
TRBJ2-3	once	TRBV7-2	TRBD2	TGTGCCAGCAGACTGAGCGGGACCCACACAGATACGCAGTATTTT	CASRLSGTHTDTQYF
TRBJ2-7	many	TRBV15	NA	TGTGCCACCAGCAGAGATTGGTCCGACAGGGAGGACGAGCAGTACTTC	CATSRDWSDREDEQYF
TRBJ1-2	NA	TRBV28	TRBD1	TGTGCCAGCACTGGACAGGACCTCTATGGCTACACCTTC	CASTGQDLYGYTF
TRBJ2-7	few	TRBV6-1	NA	TGTGCCAGCCAGGGGACCCTCTCCTACGAGCAGTACTTC	CASQGTLSYEQYF
TRBJ2-3	NA	TRBV4-2	TRBD2	TGTGCCAGCAGCCAAGATTGGACTAGCGGACCCACAGATACGCAGTATTTT	CASSQDWTSGPTDTQYF
TRBJ2-7	few	TRBV7-9	TRBD2	TGTGCCAGCAGTCCCACTAGCGGGAGAAACGAGCAGTACTTC	CASSPTSGRNEQYF
TRBJ2-4	NA	TRBV20-1	NA	TGCAGTGCTACCCAGGGTGGCGCCAAAAACATTCAGTACTTC	CSATQGGAKNIQYF